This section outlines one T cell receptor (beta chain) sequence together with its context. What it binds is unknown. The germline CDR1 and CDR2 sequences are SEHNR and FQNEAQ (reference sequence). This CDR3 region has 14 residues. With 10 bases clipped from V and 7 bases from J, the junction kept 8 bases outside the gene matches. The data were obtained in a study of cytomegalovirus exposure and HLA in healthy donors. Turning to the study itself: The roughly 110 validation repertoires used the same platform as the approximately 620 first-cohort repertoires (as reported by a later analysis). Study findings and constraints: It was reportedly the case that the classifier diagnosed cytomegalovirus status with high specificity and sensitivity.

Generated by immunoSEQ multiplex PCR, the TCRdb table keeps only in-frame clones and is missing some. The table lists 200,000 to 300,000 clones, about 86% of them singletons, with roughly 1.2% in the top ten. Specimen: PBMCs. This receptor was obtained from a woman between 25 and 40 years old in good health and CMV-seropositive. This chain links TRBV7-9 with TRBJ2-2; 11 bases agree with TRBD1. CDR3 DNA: TGTGCCACCCGCGGGACAGGGGGAATCGGGGAGCTGTTTTTT. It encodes CATRGTGGIGELFF.